The 23 T cell receptor beta chains below all came from one sample that was sequenced in a study of CD8 T cells in Susac syndrome. An amount of RNA that ranged from roughly 0.5 to 1 ug was reverse transcribed with random hexamers. TCRdb ran MiXCR on the immunoSEQ multiplex PCR reads and lists one entry per CDR3 protein. This table holds 150,000 or so distinct CDR3 sequences, around 95% found once. The specimen was CD4+ T cells from PBMCs. The receptors derive from a human donor with Susac syndrome.

This chain uses TRBV29-1 with TRBJ2-1; D unclear. Trimming took off 3 bases at V and 1 base at J, with 10 bases between the two ends. Germline V gene data show CDR1 as SQVTM and CDR2 as ANQGSEA. There are 14 residues in the CDR3. The CDR3 loop is CSVEARPSYNEQFF. For the CDR3, the DNA is TGCAGCGTTGAGGCCAGGCCTTCCTACAATGAGCAGTTCTTC.

DNA for the CDR3: TGTGCCAGCAGCCCCGAATTTGTTGGGACTGAAGCTTTCTTT. As protein: CASSPEFVGTEAFF. V usage is TRBV5-6 and J usage is TRBJ1-1; D remains ambiguous. V shed 4 bases and J shed 5 bases, with 15 bases lying between them. The CDR3 covers 14 residues. Germline V gives CDR1 SGHDT, CDR2 YYEEEE.

V is TRBV29-1 and J is TRBJ2-1; no definite D call. Per the germline V gene, CDR1 is SQVTM and CDR2 is ANQGSEA. The CDR3 length is 12 residues. V was trimmed by 4 bases and J by 9 bases, leaving 13 bases between them. The CDR3 region is CSVVILAGEQFF. In nucleotides, the CDR3 is TGCAGCGTTGTAATCTTAGCTGGTGAGCAGTTCTTC.

The rearrangement links TRBV28 to TRBJ2-4; weak D call: TRBD1 (5 bases). Trimming cost V 5 bases and J 1 base, with 9 bases left between them. This CDR3 is 14 amino acids long. CDR1 and CDR2 from the germline V gene are MDHEN and SYDVKM. The CDR3 nucleotides are TGTGCCAGCAGTACACCAGGGGCCAAAAACATTCAGTACTTC. Its protein is CASSTPGAKNIQYF.

The chain joins TRBV25-1 to TRBJ1-1; D gene ambiguous. CDR3 length: 15 residues. CDR1 MGHDK and CDR2 SYGVNS come from the germline V gene. The V end was cut by 3 bases, the J end by 1 base, with 12 bases between. The DNA for the CDR3 is TGTGCCAGCAGTGACCTTGTCGGATCGAACACTGAAGCTTTCTTT. Translating gives CASSDLVGSNTEAFF.

The chain carries TRBV4-2 and TRBJ1-2; D is uncertain. Germline assignment: CDR1 LGHNA and CDR2 YNFKEQ. Trimming stripped 0 bases from V and 3 bases from J, with 8 bases between. The CDR3 sequence is 14 residues long. CDR3 loop: CASSQDLTDYGYTF. The CDR3 bases are TGTGCCAGCAGCCAAGACCTGACGGACTATGGCTACACCTTC.

The chain uses TRBV29-1 and TRBJ1-5; possible D gene TRBD1, 6 bases. This CDR3 has 14 amino acids. The germline V gene encodes CDR1 SQVTM and CDR2 ANQGSEA. The ends were cut back, 4 bases at V and 3 bases at J, with 13 bases in the middle. CDR3 sequence: CSVVEGGNNQPQHF. The CDR3 region has the DNA TGCAGCGTTGTTGAAGGGGGTAACAATCAGCCCCAGCATTTT.

V usage is TRBV5-4 and J usage is TRBJ2-3; 9 bases are a match to TRBD1. Germline assignment: CDR1 SGHNT and CDR2 YYREEE (reference sequence). Trimming at V came to 3 bases and at J to 5 bases, leaving 7 bases not matched to a gene. The CDR3 runs to 15 residues. The CDR3 DNA sequence: TGTGCCAGCAGCTCCCGGGACAGGGATGGAGATACGCAGTATTTT. It translates to CASSSRDRDGDTQYF.

The chain recombines TRBV29-1 with TRBJ2-7; 14 bases agree with TRBD2. This CDR3 has 13 amino acids. Germline V gene data show CDR1 as SQVTM and CDR2 as ANQGSEA. Trimming at V came to 7 bases and at J to 6 bases, leaving 5 bases not matched to a gene. Here the CDR3 DNA reads TGCAGCGGCCGACTAGCGGGAGGGAGCGAGCAGTACTTC. Translation gives CSGRLAGGSEQYF.

CDR3 loop: CASSPGEETQYF. The CDR3 coding sequence is TGTGCCAGCAGTCCAGGGGAAGAGACCCAGTACTTC. The rearrangement links TRBV6-1 to TRBJ2-5; possibly TRBD1 for D (6 bases). V dropped 5 bases and J dropped 3 bases, with 7 bases sitting between them. CDR3 size: 12 residues. Per germline, CDR1 MNHNS and CDR2 SASEGT.

This clonotype has just one count. The V and J genes are TRBV20-1 and TRBJ2-5, with a tentative D call TRBD2 (6 bases). Germline V CDR1 and CDR2: DFQATT, SNEGSKA (reference sequence). The CDR3 spans 13 residues. Trimming removed 5 bases at V and 4 bases at J, with 14 bases between. The CDR3 DNA sequence: TGCAGTGCTGGGGACTCATCCGGAGAGACCCAGTACTTC. Translating gives CSAGDSSGETQYF.

The chain couples TRBV12-3 or TRBV12-4 to TRBJ2-1; 7 bases align to TRBD2. The CDR3 sequence is 15 residues long. V shed 3 bases and J 7 bases; nucleotides not matched to a gene: 9. The CDR3 region has the DNA TGTGCCAGCAGTTTCGGCGCGGGAGCAACGAATGAGCAGTTCTTC. Protein product: CASSFGAGATNEQFF.

The rearrangement joins TRBV5-1 to TRBJ1-1; no clear D gene. CDR3 length: 14 amino acids. Between the trimmed V and J ends, which lost 0 bases and 2 bases, there was a span of 8 bases. Germline V gives CDR1 SGHRS, CDR2 YFSETQ. The CDR3 DNA is TGCGCCAGCAGCTTGGCCCAGACAAACACTGAAGCTTTCTTT. Its protein is CASSLAQTNTEAFF.

This chain uses TRBV28 with TRBJ1-5, with D hard to call. Trimming removed 2 bases from V and 4 bases from J, with 6 bases in between. This CDR3 contains 13 residues. CDR1 and CDR2 (germline): MDHEN, SYDVKM. CDR3 sequence reads: CASSLDGNQPQHF. The CDR3 bases are TGTGCCAGCAGTTTAGACGGAAATCAGCCCCAGCATTTT.

The chain uses TRBV2 and TRBJ2-3; D is possibly TRBD1 (5 bases). This CDR3 spans 12 amino acids. Germline loops: CDR1 SNHLY, CDR2 FYNNEI. V was pared by 7 bases and J by 6 bases, with 11 bases between. This CDR3 is CASIWQGDTQYF. The CDR3 nucleotides read TGTGCCAGCATCTGGCAGGGCGATACGCAGTATTTT.

A single count supports this clonotype. This chain connects TRBV25-1 to TRBJ2-7, with 11 bases matching TRBD2. V was pared by 1 base and J by 8 bases, with 7 bases of the junction left unmatched. This CDR3 comprises 15 residues. In germline, CDR1 is MGHDK, CDR2 SYGVNS. The CDR3 coding sequence is TGTGCCAGCAGTGAATTAACTAGCGGGAGTGTGAAGCAGTACTTC. Protein product: CASSELTSGSVKQYF.

The chain has TRBV12-3 or TRBV12-4 and TRBJ1-1; D call uncertain. Trimming shortened V by 5 bases and J by 4 bases, and 8 bases separated the two germline ends. The CDR3 covers 12 residues. CDR3 sequence reads: CASSTAPTEAFF. The CDR3, as DNA: TGTGCCAGCAGTACAGCTCCCACTGAAGCTTTCTTT.

This chain joins TRBV5-1 and TRBJ2-7, with 10 bases identical to TRBD2. Losses at the gene ends were 1 base for V and 3 bases for J; bases not matched to a gene: 7. The V gene's germline CDR1 is SGHRS and CDR2 YFSETQ. The length of the CDR3 is 16 residues. The CDR3 coding sequence is TGCGCCAGCAGCTTGACTCTAGCGGGGGCTAGCTACGAGCAGTACTTC. It translates to CASSLTLAGASYEQYF.

The rearrangement uses TRBV15 and TRBJ2-7; D uncertain. The germline V gene encodes CDR1 LNHNV and CDR2 YYDKDF (reference sequence). V dropped 0 bases and J dropped 5 bases, with 5 bases sitting between them. This CDR3 spans 12 amino acids. The CDR3 DNA sequence: TGTGCCACCAGCAGAGATAGGAACGAGCAGTACTTC. Protein: CATSRDRNEQYF.

This chain connects TRBV12-3 or TRBV12-4 to TRBJ1-1; 7 nucleotides match TRBD1. V lost 5 bases, J lost 5 bases, and 5 bases stayed unmatched. This CDR3 region has 13 residues. The CDR3 DNA is TGTGCCAGCAGTCGAACAGGGGTTACTGAAGCTTTCTTT. Translated, it gives CASSRTGVTEAFF.

The chain employs TRBV18 and TRBJ2-1, with a possible D match to TRBD2 (5 bases). Germline V CDR1 and CDR2: KGHSH, LQKENI. There are 16 residues in the CDR3. The V gene lost 2 bases and the J gene lost 4 bases, with 15 bases spanning the gap. The CDR3 spells CASSPGRQLLYNEQFF. As DNA, the CDR3 is TGTGCCAGCTCACCAGGGAGACAACTCCTTTACAATGAGCAGTTCTTC.

The chain uses TRBV6-5 and TRBJ2-3, with TRBD1 matching over 9 bases. CDR3 length: 16 residues. The germline gives CDR1 MNHEY, CDR2 SVGAGI. J lost 6 bases, V lost 4 bases, and 11 bases had no gene match. CDR3 loop: CASSSSSGTGYDTQYF. The CDR3 nucleotides are TGTGCCAGCAGTTCATCCTCCGGGACAGGGTACGATACGCAGTATTTT.

The rearrangement uses TRBV25-1 and TRBJ1-6, with 9 bases identical to TRBD1. The J segment lost 4 bases and the V segment lost 4 bases, leaving 5 bases of the junction unmatched. CDR1 is MGHDK and CDR2 is SYGVNS in the germline V gene. This CDR3 has 16 residues. The CDR3 DNA follows: TGTGCCAGCAGTGTCACCGGGACAGGGTATAATTCACCCCTCCACTTT. Translation gives CASSVTGTGYNSPLHF.